The source of this T cell receptor (beta chain) is a study of cytomegalovirus exposure and HLA in healthy donors. V dropped 2 bases and J dropped 4; count of bases not matched to a gene: 2. CDR1 SGDLS and CDR2 YYNGEE come from the germline V gene. The CDR3 extends over 14 amino acids. 60 Vbeta and 13 Jbeta primers were used in PCR. TCRdb's copy holds only in-frame clones and misses some; the assay was immunoSEQ multiplex PCR. The data contain about 200,000 clones, around 85% of them seen just once; the ten biggest clones take up 0.22%. General observations from the study: One later analysis reportedly identified an Asian-associated ancestry cluster that showed fewer N-insertions than the approximately 710-donor mean.

About this clone: What it recognizes is unknown.

This receptor was obtained from a girl aged 2-15 years in good health and CMV-seronegative. Material: PBMCs. The V call is TRBV9, the J call TRBJ1-2, with TRBD1 matching 10 bases. The CDR3 protein is CASSVRTGGYGYTF. CDR3 coding DNA: TGTGCCAGCAGCGTTAGGACAGGGGGCTATGGCTACACCTTC.